This T cell receptor beta chain was sequenced during a study of blood T cell repertoires in COVID-19. CDR3 length: 18 amino acids. CDR1 and CDR2 (germline): SGDLS, YYNGEE. V lost 3 bases to trimming and J lost 0 bases, with 20 bases between them. The table came from immunoSEQ multiplex PCR; TCRdb's copy has only in-frame clones and leaves some out. The table has fewer than 200,000 clones, roughly four fifths seen once. The TCR was taken from a woman in her seventies with COVID-19, enrolled during active disease. The genes are TRBV9 and TRBJ2-3, with D possibly matching TRBD2 (5 bases). Sequencing was done on a sample of peripheral blood. This CDR3 is CASSANFQSGTSTDTQYF. CDR3 in DNA: TGTGCCAGCAGCGCGAACTTTCAGAGCGGTACCAGCACAGATACGCAGTATTTT.